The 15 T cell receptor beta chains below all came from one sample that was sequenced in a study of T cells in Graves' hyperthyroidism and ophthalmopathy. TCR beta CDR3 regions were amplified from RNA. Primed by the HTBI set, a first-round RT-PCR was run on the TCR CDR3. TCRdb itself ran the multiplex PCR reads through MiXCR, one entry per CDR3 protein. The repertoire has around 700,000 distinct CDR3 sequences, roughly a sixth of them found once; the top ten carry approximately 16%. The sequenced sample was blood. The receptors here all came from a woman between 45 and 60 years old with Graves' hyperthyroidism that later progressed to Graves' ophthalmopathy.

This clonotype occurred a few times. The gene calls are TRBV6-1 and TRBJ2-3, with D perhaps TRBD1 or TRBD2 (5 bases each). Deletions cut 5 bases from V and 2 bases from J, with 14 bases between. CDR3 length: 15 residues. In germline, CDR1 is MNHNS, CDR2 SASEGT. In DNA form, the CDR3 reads TGTGCCAGCAGTCTGAGGGGCCCGGACACAGATACGCAGTATTTT. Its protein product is CASSLRGPDTDTQYF.

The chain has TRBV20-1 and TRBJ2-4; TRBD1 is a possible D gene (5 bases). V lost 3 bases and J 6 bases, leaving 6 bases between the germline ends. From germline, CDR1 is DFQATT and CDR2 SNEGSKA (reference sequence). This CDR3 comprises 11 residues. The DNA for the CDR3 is TGCAGTGCTAGGCAGGGAAACATTCAGTACTTC. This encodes CSARQGNIQYF.

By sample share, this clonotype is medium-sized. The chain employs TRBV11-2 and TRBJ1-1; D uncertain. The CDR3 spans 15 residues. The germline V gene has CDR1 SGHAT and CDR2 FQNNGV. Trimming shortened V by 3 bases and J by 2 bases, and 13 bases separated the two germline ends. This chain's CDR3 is CASSFQVDGNTEAFF. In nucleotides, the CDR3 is TGTGCCAGCAGCTTTCAGGTCGATGGCAACACTGAAGCTTTCTTT.

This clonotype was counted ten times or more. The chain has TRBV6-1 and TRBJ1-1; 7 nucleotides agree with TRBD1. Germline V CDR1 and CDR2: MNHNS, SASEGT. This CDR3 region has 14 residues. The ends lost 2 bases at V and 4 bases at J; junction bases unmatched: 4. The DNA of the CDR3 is TGTGCCAGCAGTGAAAACAGGGGTACCACTGAAGCTTTCTTT. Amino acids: CASSENRGTTEAFF.

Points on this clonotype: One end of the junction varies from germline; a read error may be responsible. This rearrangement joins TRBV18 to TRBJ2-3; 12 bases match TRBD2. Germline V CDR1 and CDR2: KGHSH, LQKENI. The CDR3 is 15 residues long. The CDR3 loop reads CTSSPSGGAQDTQYF. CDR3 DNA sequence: TGTACCAGCTCGCCTAGCGGGGGGGCTCAAGATACGCAGTATTTT.

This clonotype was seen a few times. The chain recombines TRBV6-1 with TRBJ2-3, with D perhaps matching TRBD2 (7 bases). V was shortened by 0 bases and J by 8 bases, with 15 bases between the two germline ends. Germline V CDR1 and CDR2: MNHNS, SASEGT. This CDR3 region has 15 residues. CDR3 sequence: CASSEAGGRVGTQYF. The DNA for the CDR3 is TGTGCCAGCAGTGAAGCGGGGGGGCGAGTGGGTACGCAGTATTTT.

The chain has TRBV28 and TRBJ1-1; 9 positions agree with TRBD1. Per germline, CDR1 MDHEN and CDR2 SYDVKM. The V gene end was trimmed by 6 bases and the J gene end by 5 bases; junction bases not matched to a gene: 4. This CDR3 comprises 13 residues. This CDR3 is CASRQGAETEAFF. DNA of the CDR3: TGTGCCAGCAGACAGGGGGCGGAAACTGAAGCTTTCTTT.

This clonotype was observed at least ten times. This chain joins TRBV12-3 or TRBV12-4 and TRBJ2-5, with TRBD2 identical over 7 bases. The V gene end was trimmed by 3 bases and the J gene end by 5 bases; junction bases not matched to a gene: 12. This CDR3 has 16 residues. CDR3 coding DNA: TGTGCCAGCAGTTTTGGTAGTAGTCTGGGGGGGGAGACCCAGTACTTC. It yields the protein CASSFGSSLGGETQYF.

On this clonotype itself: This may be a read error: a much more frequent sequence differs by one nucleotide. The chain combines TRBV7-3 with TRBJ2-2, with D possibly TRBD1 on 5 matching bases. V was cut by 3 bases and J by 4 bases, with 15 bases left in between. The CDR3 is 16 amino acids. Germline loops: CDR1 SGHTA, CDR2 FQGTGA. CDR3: CASSLVSDTCTGELFF. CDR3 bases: TGTGCCAGCAGCTTGGTTTCGGACACTTGCACCGGGGAGCTGTTTTTT.

In nucleotides, the CDR3 is TGTGCCAGCAGTTACTCGATGGGCCCCTTAAACCTCCCCTATGGCTACACCTTC. Translation: CASSYSMGPLNLPYGYTF. The chain has TRBV6-6 and TRBJ1-2, with D unclear. Trimming took 0 bases from V and 4 from J, leaving 21 bases between them. CDR1 and CDR2 (germline): MNHNY, SVGAGI (reference sequence). The CDR3 is made up of 18 amino acids.

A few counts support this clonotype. The CDR3 loop is CASSPQGGLAYEQYF. CDR3 sequence (DNA): TGTGCCAGCAGCCCCCAGGGGGGCCTTGCCTACGAGCAGTACTTC. V is TRBV7-8 and J is TRBJ2-7, with a weak D call TRBD1 (7 bases). This CDR3 is 15 amino acids long. Per germline, CDR1 SGHVS and CDR2 FQNEAQ. The germline V and J ends were trimmed by 5 bases and 2 bases, with 16 bases remaining between them.

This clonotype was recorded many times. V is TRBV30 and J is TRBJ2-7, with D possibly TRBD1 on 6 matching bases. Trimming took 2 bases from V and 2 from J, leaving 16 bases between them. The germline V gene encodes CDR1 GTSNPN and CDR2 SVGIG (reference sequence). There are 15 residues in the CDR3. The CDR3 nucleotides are TGTGCCTGGAGTCGCCGGGACATAGGAACCTACGAGCAGTACTTC. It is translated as CAWSRRDIGTYEQYF.

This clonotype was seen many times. CDR3 DNA sequence: TGCAGCGCAGGGACAGGGAATCAGCCCCAGCATTTT. This sequence encodes CSAGTGNQPQHF. V usage is TRBV20-1 and J usage is TRBJ1-5, with 9 nucleotides matching TRBD1. The CDR3 totals 12 residues. Germline V lookup: CDR1 DFQATT, CDR2 SNEGSKA (reference sequence).

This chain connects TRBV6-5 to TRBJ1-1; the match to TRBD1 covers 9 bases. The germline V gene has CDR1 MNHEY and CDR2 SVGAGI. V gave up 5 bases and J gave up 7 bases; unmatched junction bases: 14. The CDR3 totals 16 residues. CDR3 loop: CASSNTPGQGPGEAFF. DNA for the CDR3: TGTGCCAGCAGTAACACACCGGGACAGGGCCCAGGTGAAGCTTTCTTT.

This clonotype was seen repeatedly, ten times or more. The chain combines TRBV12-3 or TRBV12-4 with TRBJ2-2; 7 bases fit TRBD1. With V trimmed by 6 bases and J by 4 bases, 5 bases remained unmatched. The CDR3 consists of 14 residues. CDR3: CASSRDRSTGELFF. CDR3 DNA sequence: TGTGCCAGCAGCCGGGACAGATCCACCGGGGAGCTGTTTTTT.